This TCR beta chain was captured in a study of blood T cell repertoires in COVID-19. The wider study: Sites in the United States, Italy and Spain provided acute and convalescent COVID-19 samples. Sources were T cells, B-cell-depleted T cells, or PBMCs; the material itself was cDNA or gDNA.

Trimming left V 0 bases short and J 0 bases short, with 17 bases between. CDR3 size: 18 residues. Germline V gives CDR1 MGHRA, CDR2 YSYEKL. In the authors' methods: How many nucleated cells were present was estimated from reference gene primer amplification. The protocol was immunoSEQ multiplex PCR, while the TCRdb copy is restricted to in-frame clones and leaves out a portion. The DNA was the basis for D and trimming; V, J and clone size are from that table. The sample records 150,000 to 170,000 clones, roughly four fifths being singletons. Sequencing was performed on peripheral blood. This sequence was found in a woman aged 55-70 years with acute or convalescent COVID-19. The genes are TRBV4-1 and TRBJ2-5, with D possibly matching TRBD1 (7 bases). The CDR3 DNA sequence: TGCGCCAGCAGCCAAGATAGAGGACAGGCGGGGAACCAAGAGACCCAGTACTTC. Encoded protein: CASSQDRGQAGNQETQYF.